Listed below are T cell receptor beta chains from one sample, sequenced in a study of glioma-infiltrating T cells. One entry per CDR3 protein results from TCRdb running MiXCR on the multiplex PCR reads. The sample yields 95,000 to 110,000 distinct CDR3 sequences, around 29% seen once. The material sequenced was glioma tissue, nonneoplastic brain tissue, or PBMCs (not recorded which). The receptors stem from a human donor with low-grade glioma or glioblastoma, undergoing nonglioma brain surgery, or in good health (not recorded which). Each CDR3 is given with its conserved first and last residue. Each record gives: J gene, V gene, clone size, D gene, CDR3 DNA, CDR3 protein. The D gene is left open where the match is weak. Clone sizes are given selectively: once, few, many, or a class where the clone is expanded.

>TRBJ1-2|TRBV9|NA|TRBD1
TGTGCCAGCAGCGTAGCTGGGACAGGCACGGTTGGCTACACCTTC
CASSVAGTGTVGYTF
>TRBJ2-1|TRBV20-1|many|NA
TGCAGTGCTAGAGAACCCAGGGCCCACAATGAGCAGTTCTTC
CSAREPRAHNEQFF
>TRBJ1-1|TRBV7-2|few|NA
TGTGCCAGCAGGTTTATAGGGGCCACTGAAGCTTCCTTT
CASRFIGATEASF
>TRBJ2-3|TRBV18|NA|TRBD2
TGTGCCAGCTCACCACCTAGCGGGGGAGGTGGAGATACGCAGTATTTT
CASSPPSGGGGDTQYF
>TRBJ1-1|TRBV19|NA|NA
TGTGCCAGTAGGTCCTCAGGGCCTGAAGCTTTCTTT
CASRSSGPEAFF
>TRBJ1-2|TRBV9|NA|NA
TGTGCCAGCAGCGTAGGGTCAGATGGCTACACCTTC
CASSVGSDGYTF
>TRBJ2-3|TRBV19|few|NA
TGTGCCAGTAGTATAAGGGGCCTCACCCGAGATACGCAGTATTTT
CASSIRGLTRDTQYF
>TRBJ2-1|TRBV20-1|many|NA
TGCAGTGCCGAGACGGGGGACAAGGGCGACAATGAGCAGTTCTTC
CSAETGDKGDNEQFF
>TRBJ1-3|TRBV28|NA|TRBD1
TGTGCCAGCAGGACAGGGGGCCCTGGAAACACCATATATTTT
CASRTGGPGNTIYF
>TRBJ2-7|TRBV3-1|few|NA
TGTGCCAGCAGCCCGGGACCATACTACGAGCAGTACTTC
CASSPGPYYEQYF
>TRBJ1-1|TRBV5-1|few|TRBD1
TGCGCCAGCAGCTACAGGGGGCCGAACACTGAAGCTTTCTTT
CASSYRGPNTEAFF
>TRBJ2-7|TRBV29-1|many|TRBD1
TGCAGCGTTGCGGGACAGGCCTACGAGCAGTACTTC
CSVAGQAYEQYF
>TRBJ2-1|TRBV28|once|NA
TGTGCCAACAGAACTACCTACGAGCAGTTCTTC
CANRTTYEQFF
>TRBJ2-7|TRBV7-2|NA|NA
TGTGCCAGCAGTCCAGATCTAGTGGGTGAGCAGTACTTC
CASSPDLVGEQYF
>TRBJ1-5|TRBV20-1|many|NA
TGCAGTGCTCCAATGACTTCTTCCCAGCATTTT
CSAPMTSSQHF
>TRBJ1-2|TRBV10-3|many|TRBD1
TGTGCCATCACTGGGACAGCCCCCCTTTATGGCTACACCTTC
CAITGTAPLYGYTF
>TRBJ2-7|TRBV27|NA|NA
TGTGCCAGACGAACACAGGGATCTATTACCTACGAGCAGTACTTC
CARRTQGSITYEQYF
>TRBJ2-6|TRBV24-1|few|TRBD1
TGTGCCACCAGTGATGGACAGGGCTACTCTGGGGCCAACGTCCTGACTTTC
CATSDGQGYSGANVLTF
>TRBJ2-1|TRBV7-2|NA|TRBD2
TGTGCCAGCAGCATCGGGGGGGCGACCTACAATGAGCAGTTCTTC
CASSIGGATYNEQFF
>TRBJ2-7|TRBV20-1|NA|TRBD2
TGCAGTGCCCCTAGCGGGGGGGCCTACGAGCAGTACTTC
CSAPSGGAYEQYF
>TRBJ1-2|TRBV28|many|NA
TGTGCCGGGCGGGACGGAGCTAACTATGGCTACACCTTC
CAGRDGANYGYTF
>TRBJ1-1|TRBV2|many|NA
TGTGCCAGCAGTGAAGTTGGGCAGGGGAACACTGAAGCTTTCTTT
CASSEVGQGNTEAFF
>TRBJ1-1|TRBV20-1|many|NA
TGCAGTGCTAGAGATGTAGACACTAACACTGAAGCTTTCTTT
CSARDVDTNTEAFF
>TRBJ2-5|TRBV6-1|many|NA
TGTGCCAGCGGGCAGGTGGTTGAAGAGACCCAGTACTTC
CASGQVVEETQYF
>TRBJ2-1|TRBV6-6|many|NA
TGTGCCAGCAGTTACTCGAGGCAGGGCGTGCAGTTCTTC
CASSYSRQGVQFF
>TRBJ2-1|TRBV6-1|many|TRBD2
TGTGCCAGTCACCAGCTAGCGGGGGGGCGTAATGAGCAGTTCTTC
CASHQLAGGRNEQFF
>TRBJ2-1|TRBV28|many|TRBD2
TGTGCCAGCGGAATTGGACTAGCGGGGGACAATGAGCAGTTCTTC
CASGIGLAGDNEQFF
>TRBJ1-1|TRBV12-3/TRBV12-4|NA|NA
TGTGCCAGCAGCCTAGGCAGGAACACTGAAGCTTTCTTT
CASSLGRNTEAFF
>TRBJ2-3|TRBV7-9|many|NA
TGTGCCAGCAGCTTTACACTCACAGATACGCAGTATTTT
CASSFTLTDTQYF
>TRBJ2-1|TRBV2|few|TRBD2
TGTGCCAGCAGGAGACTAGCGGGGCCCTACAATGAGCAGTTCTTC
CASRRLAGPYNEQFF
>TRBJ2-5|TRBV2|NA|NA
TGTGCCAGCAGTGTGTCAGCAACAGATAAGTTCTTC
CASSVSATDKFF
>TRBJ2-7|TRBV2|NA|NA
TGTGCCAGCAAGAGTCTTAGCTCCTACGAGCAGTACTTC
CASKSLSSYEQYF
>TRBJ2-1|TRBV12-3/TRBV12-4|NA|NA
TGTGCCATAACCGGGACCGAGAATGAGCAGTTCTTC
CAITGTENEQFF
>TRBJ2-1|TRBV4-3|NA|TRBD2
TGCGCCGGCAGCTTGGCCAAGACTAGCGGGGAAGGTGAGCAGTTCTTC
CAGSLAKTSGEGEQFF
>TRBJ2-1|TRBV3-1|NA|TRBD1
TGTGCCAGCAGCGGGACAGGGAACTCCTACAATGAGCAGTTCTTC
CASSGTGNSYNEQFF
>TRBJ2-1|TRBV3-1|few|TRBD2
TGTGCCAGCAGCCAAATGGCTAGCGGGGGGGCTCGGAAGTTCTTC
CASSQMASGGARKFF
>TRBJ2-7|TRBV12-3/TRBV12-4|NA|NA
TGTGCCAGTATGTGGGACCCCCTCGAGGTCGATCAGTACTTC
CASMWDPLEVDQYF
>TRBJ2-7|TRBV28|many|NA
TGTGCCAGCAGTTTAAGGTACGAGCAGTACTTC
CASSLRYEQYF
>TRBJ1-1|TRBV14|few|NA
TGTGCCAGCAGCCAAGATTGGGGCAGGGTGAACACTGAAGCTTTCTTT
CASSQDWGRVNTEAFF
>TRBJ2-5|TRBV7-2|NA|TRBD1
TGTGCCAGCAGCGCCGGTGACAGGGACCAAGAGACCCAGTACTTC
CASSAGDRDQETQYF
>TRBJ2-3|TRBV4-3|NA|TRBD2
TGCGCCAGCAGCCACCGGTGGGGTAGCGGGGGGGCGGATACGCAGTATTTT
CASSHRWGSGGADTQYF
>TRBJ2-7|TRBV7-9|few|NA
TGTGCCAGCAGCCCCGGGGAAGTCTACGAGCAGTACTTC
CASSPGEVYEQYF
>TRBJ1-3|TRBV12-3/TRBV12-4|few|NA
TGTGCCAGCAGCCTCCTCTGGTTTGGAAACACCATATATTTT
CASSLLWFGNTIYF
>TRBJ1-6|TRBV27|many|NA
TGTGCCAGCAGTTTGCGGGGACTCGAAGGATCCCTCCACTTT
CASSLRGLEGSLHF
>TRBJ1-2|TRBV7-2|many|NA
TGTGCCAGCAGCTTAGAGGGATCTAACTATGGCTACACCTTC
CASSLEGSNYGYTF
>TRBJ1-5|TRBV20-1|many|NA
TGCAGTGCTCGAGCCGGGTTTAATCAGCCCCAGCATTTT
CSARAGFNQPQHF
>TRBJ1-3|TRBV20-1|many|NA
TGCAGTGCTTTCCGACAAAACTCTGGAAACACCATATATTTT
CSAFRQNSGNTIYF
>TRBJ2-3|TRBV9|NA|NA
TGTGCCAGCAGCGTCGGCCCAATGACTGTCGATACGCAGTATTTT
CASSVGPMTVDTQYF